The rows below give T cell receptor beta chains drawn from one sample of a study of control samples from healthy donors and cancer patients. Assay used: immunoSEQ multiplex PCR; TCRdb lists only in-frame clones, some missing. The repertoire consists of over 15,000 clones, with over 70% occurring once and the leading ten covering 11%. The source material was PBMCs. The receptor source for this set is a woman in her 70s with colorectal cancer. Each CDR3 is given with its conserved first and last residue. A D gene is named only where the DNA matches it firmly. The size of a clone is reported for some rows only, either as once, few or many, or as a class for expanded clones.

d_call	v_call	j_call	clone_size	cdr3_aa	cdr3_nt
.	TRBV6-2/TRBV6-3	TRBJ2-7	once	CASSLWGREQYF	TGTGCCAGCAGTCTTTGGGGTCGCGAGCAGTACTTC
.	TRBV15	TRBJ1-5	few	CATSRDRAGNQPQHF	TGTGCCACCAGCAGAGATCGGGCGGGCAATCAGCCCCAGCATTTT
.	TRBV11-2	TRBJ2-7	.	CASSLARVYEQYF	TGTGCCAGCAGCTTAGCCAGGGTCTACGAGCAGTACTTC
.	TRBV7-9	TRBJ2-5	.	CASSLAWETQYF	TGTGCCAGCAGCTTAGCATGGGAGACCCAGTACTTC
TRBD2	TRBV5-1	TRBJ2-2	few	CASSQIAGGVAGELFF	TGCGCCAGCAGCCAGATTGCGGGAGGTGTCGCCGGGGAGCTGTTTTTT
.	TRBV6-5	TRBJ1-5	.	CASSYHRDNQPQHF	TGTGCCAGCAGTTACCACAGGGACAATCAGCCCCAGCATTTT
.	TRBV7-8	TRBJ1-1	.	CASSPGTVEAFF	TGTGCCAGCAGCCCTGGGACGGTTGAAGCTTTCTTT
.	TRBV7-2	TRBJ2-7	.	CASSPPTYEQYF	TGTGCCAGCAGCCCCCCTACGTACGAGCAGTACTTC
.	TRBV6-6	TRBJ1-1	.	CASSRLRGEAFF	TGTGCCAGCAGCCGATTACGGGGAGAAGCTTTCTTT
.	TRBV25-1	TRBJ1-6	.	CASSRQLQGSPLHF	TGTGCCAGCAGTAGGCAGCTGCAGGGTTCACCCCTCCACTTT
.	TRBV4-2	TRBJ1-5	.	CASSQDSQGNQPQHF	TGTGCCAGCAGCCAAGACAGCCAGGGCAATCAGCCCCAGCATTTT
.	TRBV18	TRBJ1-4	.	CASSPAALNEKLFF	TGTGCCAGCTCACCGGCAGCCCTTAATGAAAAACTGTTTTTT
TRBD2	TRBV7-8	TRBJ2-1	.	CASSLVPVSGSTYNEQFF	TGTGCCAGCAGCTTAGTCCCCGTCAGCGGGAGCACCTACAATGAGCAGTTCTTC
TRBD1	TRBV6-5	TRBJ2-3	.	CASSYSSHRGIDTQYF	TGTGCCAGCAGTTACTCGAGCCACAGGGGAATAGATACGCAGTATTTT
TRBD2	TRBV18	TRBJ2-1	.	CASSPGTSGPVEQFF	TGTGCCAGCTCCCCCGGGACTAGCGGGCCAGTGGAGCAGTTCTTC
.	TRBV4-1	TRBJ2-6	.	CASSQDKVSGANVLTF	TGCGCCAGCAGCCAAGATAAGGTCTCTGGGGCCAACGTCCTGACTTTC
.	TRBV19	TRBJ2-1	few	CASSIQGPYNEQFF	TGTGCCAGTAGCATACAGGGCCCCTACAATGAGCAGTTCTTC
.	TRBV27	TRBJ2-1	.	CASSLSEVNEQFF	TGTGCCAGCAGTTTATCAGAGGTCAATGAGCAGTTCTTC
.	TRBV7-6	TRBJ2-5	once	CASSLGRVGETQYF	TGTGCCAGCAGCTTAGGGAGGGTGGGCGAGACCCAGTACTTC
.	TRBV9	TRBJ1-2	.	CASSAQSGGPYGYTF	TGTGCCAGCAGCGCACAAAGTGGGGGACCCTATGGCTACACCTTC
.	TRBV7-2	TRBJ1-1	.	CASSLGHQNTEAFF	TGTGCCAGCAGCTTGGGACACCAGAACACTGAAGCTTTCTTT
TRBD2	TRBV24-1	TRBJ2-1	.	CATSDLRRGDGSSYNEQFF	TGTGCCACCAGTGATTTAAGGCGGGGGGACGGAAGCTCCTACAATGAGCAGTTCTTC
.	TRBV27	TRBJ1-5	.	CASSTGLGQPQHF	TGTGCCAGCAGCACAGGGCTCGGGCAGCCCCAGCATTTT
.	TRBV4-1	TRBJ1-5	.	CASSHLGQSPGNQPQHF	TGCGCCAGCAGCCACCTCGGGCAGTCACCTGGAAATCAGCCCCAGCATTTT
.	TRBV5-1	TRBJ2-2	.	CASSPLMGTGELFF	TGCGCCAGCAGCCCCCTTATGGGCACCGGGGAGCTGTTTTTT
.	TRBV10-3	TRBJ1-1	.	CAITQGGPTEAFF	TGTGCCATCACCCAAGGGGGGCCCACTGAAGCTTTCTTT
.	TRBV19	TRBJ2-2	.	CASSIEGRTGELFF	TGTGCCAGTAGTATTGAGGGCCGGACCGGGGAGCTGTTTTTT
.	TRBV27	TRBJ2-7	once	CASTPPGGSYEQYF	TGTGCCAGCACCCCCCCCGGCGGCTCCTACGAGCAGTACTTC
TRBD2	TRBV10-3	TRBJ2-1	.	CATTDSGRYNEQFF	TGTGCCACGACCGATAGCGGGAGATACAATGAGCAGTTCTTC
.	TRBV2	TRBJ2-2	.	CASSVGHRTGELFF	TGTGCCAGCAGTGTAGGTCACAGGACCGGGGAGCTGTTTTTT
.	TRBV11-3	TRBJ2-7	few	CASSTRQTSSYEQYF	TGTGCCAGCAGCACAAGACAGACGAGCTCCTACGAGCAGTACTTC
.	TRBV9	TRBJ1-4	once	CASSSLGREKLFF	TGTGCCAGCAGCTCCCTTGGACGGGAAAAACTGTTTTTT
.	TRBV5-6	TRBJ1-2	.	CASSLTGSWGYTF	TGTGCCAGCAGCTTGACAGGGTCCTGGGGCTACACCTTC
.	TRBV12-2	TRBJ2-7	.	CASRLGDRDYEQYF	TGTGCAAGTCGCTTAGGGGACAGGGACTACGAGCAGTACTTC
TRBD1	TRBV7-7	TRBJ2-7	.	CASSPGQASYEQYF	TGTGCTAGCAGCCCGGGACAGGCTTCCTACGAGCAGTACTTC
TRBD2	TRBV3-1/TRBV3-2	TRBJ2-1	few	CASSQGGAGGKNNEQFF	TGTGCCAGCAGCCAAGGGGGAGCGGGGGGTAAAAACAATGAGCAGTTCTTC